The 18 T cell receptor beta chains below come from one sample, sequenced in a study of T cell changes during pregnancy in multiple sclerosis. Sequencing was performed with immunoSEQ multiplex PCR; in TCRdb, only in-frame clones are kept and a portion is missing. The table shows more than 65,000 clones, with just over 90% occurring only once. Specimen: CD4+ T cells from peripheral blood mononuclear cells, collected before pregnancy. The receptors come from a female donor with multiple sclerosis, enrolled in a pregnancy study.

The chain has TRBV7-2 and TRBJ1-2; possibly TRBD1 for D (5 bases). The CDR3 covers 15 residues. Germline V gene lookup returns CDR1 SGHTA and CDR2 FQGNSA. The ends were cut back, 8 bases at V and 2 bases at J, with 18 bases in the middle. In DNA, the CDR3 is TGTGCCAGCCACACGGGAGGGGCTTTAAACTATGGCTACACCTTC. Its protein product is CASHTGGALNYGYTF. The whole variable domain, remainder taken from reference TRBV7-2 and TRBJ1-2, is GAGVSQSPSNKVTEKGKDVELRCDPISGHTALYWYRQSLGQGLEFLIYFQGNSAPDKSGLPSDRFSAERTGGSVSTLTIQRTQQEDSAVYLCASHTGGALNYGYTFGSGTRLTVV.

This chain uses TRBV5-1 with TRBJ2-5; TRBD2 is a possible D gene (6 bases). From germline, CDR1 is SGHRS and CDR2 YFSETQ. This CDR3 spans 14 amino acids. V shed 0 bases and J shed 2 bases, with 8 bases lying between them. The CDR3 DNA reads as TGCGCCAGCAGCTTGGAGGGGACTCAAGAGACCCAGTACTTC. This translates into CASSLEGTQETQYF.

This chain joins TRBV7-9 and TRBJ2-1; 7 positions match TRBD2. J gave up 0 bases and V 6 bases, and 14 bases lay outside the gene matches. CDR3 length: 18 amino acids. CDR1 SEHNR and CDR2 FQNEAQ come from the germline V gene (reference sequence). CDR3: CASSSLAGKTSSYNEQFF. The CDR3 region has the DNA TGTGCCAGCAGTTCTTTAGCGGGTAAAACGAGCTCCTACAATGAGCAGTTCTTC.

The genes are TRBV6-6 and TRBJ2-1; the match to TRBD2 covers 12 bases. Looked up from germline, CDR1 is MNHNY and CDR2 is SVGAGI (reference sequence). The CDR3 loop spans 16 amino acids. V gave up 5 bases and J gave up 3 bases; unmatched junction bases: 5. The CDR3 here is CASSTQGLAGYNEQFF. CDR3 sequence (DNA): TGTGCCAGCAGTACCCAGGGACTAGCGGGCTACAATGAGCAGTTCTTC.

This clone showed up just a few times. The CDR3 is CASSHNQNTEAFF. CDR3 in DNA: TGTGCCAGCAGCCACAACCAGAACACTGAAGCTTTCTTT. The rearrangement uses TRBV7-3 and TRBJ1-1; D call uncertain. CDR1 and CDR2 (germline): SGHTA, FQGTGA. The CDR3 is 13 residues long. Trimming shortened V by 5 bases and J by 1 base, and 8 bases separated the two germline ends.

J is TRBJ1-1 and V is TRBV5-1, with a weak D call TRBD1 (6 bases). The CDR3 totals 15 residues. V lost 3 bases to trimming and J lost 0 bases, with 12 bases between them. Germline lookup yields CDR1 SGHRS and CDR2 YFSETQ. In DNA form, the CDR3 reads TGCGCCAGCAGCTGGGGTGGGGACATGAACACTGAAGCTTTCTTT. This gives the protein CASSWGGDMNTEAFF.

The chain recombines TRBV2 with TRBJ2-7; a possible D gene is TRBD1 (6 bases). The length of the CDR3 is 13 residues. The ends were cut back, 5 bases at V and 3 bases at J, with 11 bases in the middle. CDR1 is SNHLY, CDR2 FYNNEI, per germline. CDR3 bases: TGTGCCAGCAGTTGGACAGATATCTACGAGCAGTACTTC. Its translation is CASSWTDIYEQYF. The full variable domain, its missing parts supplied by reference TRBV2 and TRBJ2-7, is EPEVTQTPSHQVTQMGQEVILRCVPISNHLYFYWYRQILGQKVEFLVSFYNNEISEKSEIFDDQFSVERPDGSNFTLKIRSTKLEDSAMYFCASSWTDIYEQYFGPGTRLTVT.

The CDR3 is CASTGTSVYEQYF. CDR3 in DNA: TGCGCCAGCACCGGGACTAGCGTCTACGAGCAGTACTTC. The chain joins TRBV5-1 to TRBJ2-7; the match to TRBD2 covers 10 bases. Per the germline V gene, CDR1 is SGHRS and CDR2 is YFSETQ. CDR3 length: 13 residues. V lost 6 bases to trimming and J lost 3 bases; unmatched junction nucleotides: 3.

The J gene is TRBJ1-3, the V gene TRBV30, with a possible D match to TRBD1 (5 bases). The ends were cut back, 2 bases at V and 0 bases at J, with 17 bases in the middle. The germline CDR1 and CDR2 sequences are GTSNPN and SVGIG (reference sequence). CDR3 length equals 17 residues. The CDR3 DNA reads as TGTGCCTGGAGTCAACTCGGGCGGGGGTCCTCTGGAAACACCATATATTTT. Amino acid sequence: CAWSQLGRGSSGNTIYF.

The rearrangement joins TRBV2 to TRBJ2-7; 10 nucleotides agree with TRBD2. The germline gives CDR1 SNHLY, CDR2 FYNNEI. With 4 bases clipped from V and 3 bases from J, the junction kept 6 bases outside the gene matches. This CDR3 region has 15 residues. The DNA for the CDR3 is TGTGCCAGCAGTGGGCAACCTAGCGGGAGCTACGAGCAGTACTTC. This translates into CASSGQPSGSYEQYF.

The chain combines TRBV10-3 with TRBJ2-7; TRBD1 aligns across 9 bases. This CDR3 is 15 amino acids long. V shed 3 bases, J shed 0 bases, and the junction held 3 bases outside the gene matches. CDR1 and CDR2 from the germline V gene are ENHRY and SYGVKD. The CDR3 loop is CAISDRQGVSYEQYF. The CDR3 region has the DNA TGTGCCATCAGTGATAGACAGGGGGTCTCCTACGAGCAGTACTTC.

The genes are TRBV5-1 and TRBJ1-1; 7 positions match TRBD1. The CDR3 is made up of 17 amino acids. Trimming removed 0 bases from V and 6 bases from J; junction bases left unmatched: 14. Germline V gene data show CDR1 as SGHRS and CDR2 as YFSETQ. Here the CDR3 DNA reads TGCGCCAGCAGCTTGGTAGGTAGGGGAGCTGACAGGGCTGAAGCTTTCTTT. Amino acids: CASSLVGRGADRAEAFF.

V is TRBV6-5 and J is TRBJ2-5; TRBD2 matches 8 bases. The CDR3 totals 14 residues. CDR1 is MNHEY and CDR2 is SVGAGI in the germline V gene. V lost 8 bases to trimming and J lost 2 bases; unmatched junction nucleotides: 7. The CDR3 DNA reads TGTGCCAGCGGTAGCGGGGCAAAACAAGAGACCCAGTACTTC. Residues: CASGSGAKQETQYF.

The V call is TRBV9, the J call TRBJ2-6; 7 bases are shared with TRBD2. CDR3 length: 18 residues. The ends lost 3 bases at V and 0 bases at J; junction bases unmatched: 9. Germline V lookup: CDR1 SGDLS, CDR2 YYNGEE. The CDR3 sequence: CASSEGGTADSGANVLTF. The CDR3 DNA follows: TGTGCCAGCAGCGAGGGAGGGACGGCTGACTCTGGGGCCAACGTCCTGACTTTC.

This clone has a handful of counts. The rearrangement joins TRBV6-5 to TRBJ2-7; D is unresolved. This CDR3 spans 11 amino acids. CDR1 is MNHEY, CDR2 SVGAGI, per germline. Trimming took off 4 bases at V and 5 bases at J, with 6 bases between the two ends. CDR3 sequence: CASSSVDEQYF. The CDR3 DNA reads TGTGCCAGCAGTTCCGTAGACGAGCAGTACTTC.

This chain uses TRBV15 with TRBJ2-5, with 7 bases matching TRBD1. This CDR3 has 15 amino acids. The germline gives CDR1 LNHNV, CDR2 YYDKDF (reference sequence). Trimming cost V 5 bases and J 2 bases; bases outside gene matches: 8. The CDR3 sequence is CATSLGGQLQETQYF. Here the CDR3 DNA reads TGTGCCACCAGCCTAGGGGGACAGTTACAAGAGACCCAGTACTTC.

This clone is a singleton in its sample. The rearrangement joins TRBV6-1 to TRBJ1-1; no firm D call. Trimming shortened V by 3 bases and J by 11 bases, and 16 bases separated the two germline ends. The CDR3 consists of 13 residues. Germline CDR1 MNHNS, CDR2 SASEGT. The CDR3 bases are TGTGCCAGCAGTGACGTTTTTGGGCAGGCGGCTTTCTTT. It translates to CASSDVFGQAAFF.

The chain is built from TRBV9 and TRBJ2-6; TRBD1 agrees at 8 bases. CDR3 length: 15 amino acids. The trim removed 4 bases at V and 2 bases at J, leaving 2 bases unmatched. Germline V CDR1 and CDR2: SGDLS, YYNGEE. The CDR3 here is CASSTQGAGANVLTF. Written as DNA, the CDR3 is TGTGCCAGCAGCACACAGGGGGCTGGGGCCAACGTCCTGACTTTC.